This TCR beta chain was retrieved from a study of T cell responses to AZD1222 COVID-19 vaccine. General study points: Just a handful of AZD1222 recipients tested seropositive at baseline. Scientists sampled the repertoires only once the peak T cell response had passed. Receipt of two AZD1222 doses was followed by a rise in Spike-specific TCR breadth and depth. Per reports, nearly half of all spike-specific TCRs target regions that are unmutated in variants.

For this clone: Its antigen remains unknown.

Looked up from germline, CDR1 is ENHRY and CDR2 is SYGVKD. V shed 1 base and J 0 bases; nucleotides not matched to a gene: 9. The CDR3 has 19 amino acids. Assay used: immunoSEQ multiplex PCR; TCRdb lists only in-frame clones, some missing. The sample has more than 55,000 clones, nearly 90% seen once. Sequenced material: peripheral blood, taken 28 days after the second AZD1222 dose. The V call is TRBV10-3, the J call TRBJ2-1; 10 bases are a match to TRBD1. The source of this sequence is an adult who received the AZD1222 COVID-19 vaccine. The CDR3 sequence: CAISEYGQGGAGSYNEQFF. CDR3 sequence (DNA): TGTGCCATCAGTGAGTACGGACAGGGGGGGGCCGGCTCCTACAATGAGCAGTTCTTC.